One sample yielded the 15 T cell receptor beta chains listed below, sequenced in a study of shared clonotypes between healthy human individuals. Selected positively for CCR7 and CD45RO-negative, naive CD8 cells excluded terminally differentiated effector memory CD45RA+ cells. Profiling relied on immunoSEQ multiplex PCR, and the TCRdb table lists in-frame clones only, not all of them. Of about 1,800,000 clones listed, approximately 94% were seen once; the top ten hold roughly 1%. Input material: naive CD8+ T cells sorted from blood. The receptors derive from a man aged 18 to 30 in good health.

The V gene is TRBV7-9, the J gene TRBJ2-7, with D unclear. V was clipped by 6 bases and J by 0 bases, with 18 bases between them. CDR1 and CDR2 from the germline V gene are SEHNR and FQNEAQ (reference sequence). This CDR3 region has 16 residues. CDR3 loop: CASSPGGVTSSYEQYF. The CDR3 DNA reads as TGTGCCAGCAGTCCCGGTGGGGTAACCAGCTCCTACGAGCAGTACTTC. The variable domain in full, with the rest retrieved from reference TRBV7-9 and TRBJ2-7, is DTGVSQNPRHKITKRGQNVTFRCDPISEHNRLYWYRQTLGQGPEFLTYFQNEAQLEKSRLLSDRFSAERPKGSFSTLEIQRTEQGDSAMYLCASSPGGVTSSYEQYFGPGTRLTVT.

The CDR3 DNA reads as TGTGCCAGCAGCTTAGGGCACACGGAGGGCACTGAAGCTTTCTTT. Its protein product is CASSLGHTEGTEAFF. The V and J genes are TRBV7-6 and TRBJ1-1; no reliable D call. Germline V CDR1 and CDR2: SGHVS, FNYEAQ. This CDR3 has 15 residues. Trimming pared 1 base from V and 4 bases from J, leaving 13 bases between. Full variable domain (missing parts from reference TRBV7-6 and TRBJ1-1): GAGVSQSPRYKVTKRGQDVALRCDPISGHVSLYWYRQALGQGPEFLTYFNYEAQQDKSGLPNDRFSAERPEGSISTLTIQRTEQRDSAMYRCASSLGHTEGTEAFFGQGTRLTVV.

This chain joins TRBV18 and TRBJ2-5; unclear D gene. CDR1 is KGHSH, CDR2 LQKENI, per germline. V dropped 3 bases and J dropped 7 bases, with 12 bases sitting between them. The CDR3 runs to 13 residues. DNA for the CDR3: TGTGCCAGCTCACCCGAAGGGTTTGTGACCCAGTACTTC. Translated: CASSPEGFVTQYF. Complete variable domain (other parts from reference TRBV18 and TRBJ2-5): NAGVMQNPRHLVRRRGQEARLRCSPMKGHSHVYWYRQLPEEGLKFMVYLQKENIIDESGMPKERFSAEFPKEGPSILRIQQVVRGDSAAYFCASSPEGFVTQYFGPGTRLLVL.

V is TRBV19 and J is TRBJ1-5; a weak D match, TRBD1 (5 bases). CDR1 LNHDA and CDR2 SQIVND come from the germline V gene (reference sequence). With 0 bases removed from V and 15 bases from J, the gap between germline ends came to 21 bases. The CDR3 covers 15 residues. The CDR3, as DNA: TGTGCCAGTAGTATAGATAGGGAGACAGAACCAAGACCGCATTTT. Its translation is CASSIDRETEPRPHF. The entire variable domain, with the rest obtained from reference TRBV19 and TRBJ1-5, is as follows: DGGITQSPKYLFRKEGQNVTLSCEQNLNHDAMYWYRQDPGQGLRLIYYSQIVNDFQKGDIAEGYSVSREKKESFPLTVTSAQKNPTAFYLCASSIDRETEPRPHFGDGTRLSIL.

As regards this clone: The same CDR3 arises from other DNA sequences in this sample as well. The chain joins TRBV7-9 to TRBJ1-2; D unresolved. The germline V gene encodes CDR1 SEHNR and CDR2 FQNEAQ (reference sequence). The CDR3 extends over 13 amino acids. Trimming pared 5 bases from V and 1 base from J, leaving 8 bases between. The CDR3 loop reads CASSRTGNYGYTF. CDR3 DNA: TGTGCCAGCAGCCGGACGGGTAACTATGGCTACACCTTC.

This rearrangement joins TRBV19 to TRBJ1-1, with unresolved D. V was shortened by 5 bases and J by 2 bases, with 6 bases between the two germline ends. Germline V gene sequence: CDR1 LNHDA, CDR2 SQIVND (reference sequence). The CDR3 contains 12 residues. CDR3 nucleotide sequence: TGTGCCAGTAGTGCCGGTAACACTGAAGCTTTCTTT. Translating gives CASSAGNTEAFF.

The chain recombines TRBV4-1 with TRBJ2-1, with TRBD2 identical over 12 bases. V lost 3 bases to trimming and J lost 0 bases; unmatched junction nucleotides: 9. This CDR3 is built from 19 residues. The germline V gene encodes CDR1 MGHRA and CDR2 YSYEKL. CDR3 region: CASSQPGTSGQSSYNEQFF. The CDR3 nucleotides read TGCGCCAGCAGCCAGCCCGGGACTAGCGGGCAGAGCTCCTACAATGAGCAGTTCTTC.

This clone came up a few times. Within the sample, other DNA sequences also encode this same CDR3. The V and J genes are TRBV27 and TRBJ2-7, with D unclear. The CDR3 covers 13 residues. Per the germline V gene, CDR1 is MNHEY and CDR2 is SMNVEV (reference sequence). V dropped 2 bases and J dropped 2 bases, with 7 bases sitting between them. CDR3: CASSLGRTYEQYF. CDR3 DNA sequence: TGTGCCAGCAGTTTAGGACGGACCTACGAGCAGTACTTC.

The chain is built from TRBV4-1 and TRBJ2-3; D is uncertain. The length of the CDR3 is 16 residues. From germline, CDR1 is MGHRA and CDR2 YSYEKL. Trimming took 1 base from V and 1 from J, leaving 12 bases between them. As DNA, the CDR3 is TGCGCCAGCAGCCAAGTTCCATCTCGGGGCACAGATACGCAGTATTTT. As protein: CASSQVPSRGTDTQYF.

This sequence joins TRBV5-6 and TRBJ2-7, with TRBD1 matching 9 bases. Germline V CDR1 and CDR2: SGHDT, YYEEEE. V was clipped by 3 bases and J by 2 bases; unmatched bases: 6. This CDR3 region has 15 residues. The CDR3 region is CASSWGTGTTYEQYF. CDR3 in DNA: TGTGCCAGCAGCTGGGGGACAGGGACTACCTACGAGCAGTACTTC.

The chain is built from TRBV5-6 and TRBJ1-1; possible D gene TRBD1, 5 bases. Germline loops: CDR1 SGHDT, CDR2 YYEEEE. V was pared by 2 bases and J by 0 bases, with 11 bases between. The CDR3 is 15 amino acids. The DNA for the CDR3 is TGTGCCAGCAGCTTAGCTGGGGGAATGAACACTGAAGCTTTCTTT. Translated, it gives CASSLAGGMNTEAFF.

V gene TRBV28 combines with J gene TRBJ2-5, with D possibly TRBD1 on 6 matching bases. With 5 bases removed from V and 4 bases from J, the gap between germline ends came to 8 bases. The CDR3 is 12 residues long. Germline V lookup: CDR1 MDHEN, CDR2 SYDVKM. CDR3 protein: CASSTGLETQYF. The CDR3 nucleotides are TGTGCCAGCAGTACAGGGTTAGAGACCCAGTACTTC.

This clone is a singleton in its sample. V is TRBV7-9 and J is TRBJ2-3; no firm D call. Germline loops: CDR1 SEHNR, CDR2 FQNEAQ (reference sequence). Deletions cut 5 bases from V and 4 bases from J, with 16 bases between. The CDR3 sequence is 15 residues long. The CDR3 DNA reads TGTGCCAGCAGCCCCCGTACAGCTGAGGCAGATACGCAGTATTTT. The encoded protein is CASSPRTAEADTQYF. The complete variable domain, with remaining parts taken from reference TRBV7-9 and TRBJ2-3, reads DTGVSQNPRHKITKRGQNVTFRCDPISEHNRLYWYRQTLGQGPEFLTYFQNEAQLEKSRLLSDRFSAERPKGSFSTLEIQRTEQGDSAMYLCASSPRTAEADTQYFGPGTRLTVL.

The chain couples TRBV5-4 to TRBJ1-3, with 7 bases matching TRBD1. The CDR3 runs 17 residues. With 1 base clipped from V and 0 bases from J, the junction kept 7 bases outside the gene matches. Per the germline V gene, CDR1 is SGHNT and CDR2 is YYREEE (reference sequence). The CDR3 DNA reads as TGTGCCAGCAGCTTGCGAGGGACAGAACGCTCTGGAAACACCATATATTTT. As protein: CASSLRGTERSGNTIYF.

The genes are TRBV5-1 and TRBJ2-4; no clear D. This CDR3 region has 16 residues. V was clipped by 4 bases and J by 1 base, with 15 bases between them. CDR1 and CDR2 (germline): SGHRS, YFSETQ. The CDR3 coding sequence is TGCGCCAGCAGCCCCGACCTCAACCTCGCCAAAAACATTCAGTACTTC. Encoded protein: CASSPDLNLAKNIQYF.